The clone carrying this T cell receptor beta chain showed up just a few times. Method: immunoSEQ multiplex PCR; TCRdb's copy keeps in-frame clones and lacks some. The profile covers over 80,000 clones, with 70% to 90% appearing a single time and 19% taken by the ten largest. This CDR3 comprises 12 residues. The germline CDR1 and CDR2 sequences are WSHSY and SAAADI. V dropped 5 bases and J dropped 7 bases, with 12 bases sitting between them. The data are from a study of control samples from healthy donors and cancer patients. Material: blood. V gene TRBV10-2 combines with J gene TRBJ2-7; no clear D. The TCR sequence derives from a man aged 30 to 39 in good health. DNA for the CDR3: TGCGCCAGCAGTTTGACGACGTGGGAGCAGTACTTC. It is translated as CASSLTTWEQYF.